This TCR beta chain was obtained from a study of cytomegalovirus exposure and HLA in healthy donors. Overall study findings and caveats: According to the study, roughly 160 TCR beta chains were cytomegalovirus-associated.

With regard to this clone: What it binds is unknown.

Germline CDR1 SGHVS, CDR2 FQNEAQ. Trimming removed 2 bases from V and 0 bases from J, with 8 bases in between. The CDR3 totals 14 residues. The table came from immunoSEQ multiplex PCR; TCRdb's copy has only in-frame clones and leaves some out. The sample contains under 85,000 clones, around 94% of which appear only once. The sample was PBMCs. The TCR sequence derives from a woman between 18 and 30 years old in good health and CMV-seropositive. The V gene is TRBV7-8, the J gene TRBJ2-7; D gene uncertain. The CDR3 reads CASSLRSSSYEQYF. The CDR3 region has the DNA TGTGCCAGCAGCTTAAGGAGCAGCTCCTACGAGCAGTACTTC.